Detailed here is one TCR beta chain. One end of the junction is discordant with germline, which a read error may explain. Libraries were prepared by immunoSEQ multiplex PCR; TCRdb keeps only in-frame clonotypes and omits some of them. This table holds over 110,000 clones, more than 70% found once. The CDR3 covers 13 residues. Germline V gene sequence: CDR1 SNHLY, CDR2 FYNNEI. These data come from a study of blood T cell repertoires in COVID-19. Study in general: Samples came from the United States, Italy and Spain, spanning acute and convalescent COVID-19. PBMCs, B-cell-depleted T cells, or T cells provided the cDNA or gDNA that made up the material.

This sequence joins TRBV2 and TRBJ1-2; possibly TRBD1 for D (5 bases). The sequence was obtained from a human donor in a cohort sampled during active COVID-19. The source material was peripheral blood. This CDR3 is CASSEALGGGYIF. CDR3 DNA sequence: TGTGCCAGCAGTGAAGCGCTGGGGGGTGGCTACATCTTC.